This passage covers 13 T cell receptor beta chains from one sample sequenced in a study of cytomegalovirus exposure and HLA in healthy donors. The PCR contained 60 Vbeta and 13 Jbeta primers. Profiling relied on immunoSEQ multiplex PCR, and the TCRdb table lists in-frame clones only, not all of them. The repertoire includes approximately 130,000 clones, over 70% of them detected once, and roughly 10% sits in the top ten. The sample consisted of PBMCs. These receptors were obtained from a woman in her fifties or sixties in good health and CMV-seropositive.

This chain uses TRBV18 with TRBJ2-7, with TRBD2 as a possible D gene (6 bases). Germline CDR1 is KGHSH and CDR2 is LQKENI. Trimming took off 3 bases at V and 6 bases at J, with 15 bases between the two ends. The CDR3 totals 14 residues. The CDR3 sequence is CASSPRDSSSEQYF. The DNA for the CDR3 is TGTGCCAGCTCACCTCGGGACTCCTCGTCCGAGCAGTACTTC.

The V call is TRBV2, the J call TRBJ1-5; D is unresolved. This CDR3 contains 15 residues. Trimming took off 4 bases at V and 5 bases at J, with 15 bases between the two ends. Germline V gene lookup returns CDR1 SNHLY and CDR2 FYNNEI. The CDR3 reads CASSVDAGYDQPQHF. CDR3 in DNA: TGTGCCAGCAGTGTTGACGCAGGATATGATCAGCCCCAGCATTTT.

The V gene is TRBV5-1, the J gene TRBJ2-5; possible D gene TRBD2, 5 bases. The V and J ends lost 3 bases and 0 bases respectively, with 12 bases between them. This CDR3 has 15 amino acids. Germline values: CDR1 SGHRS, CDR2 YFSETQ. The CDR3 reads CASSSGGGDQETQYF. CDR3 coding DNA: TGCGCCAGCAGCTCAGGAGGTGGGGACCAAGAGACCCAGTACTTC.

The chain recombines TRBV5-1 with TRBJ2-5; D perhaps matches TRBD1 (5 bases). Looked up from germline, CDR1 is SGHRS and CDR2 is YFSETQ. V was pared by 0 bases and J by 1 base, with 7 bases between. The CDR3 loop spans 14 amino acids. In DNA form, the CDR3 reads TGCGCCAGCAGCTTGGACAGGACCCAAGAGACCCAGTACTTC. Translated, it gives CASSLDRTQETQYF.

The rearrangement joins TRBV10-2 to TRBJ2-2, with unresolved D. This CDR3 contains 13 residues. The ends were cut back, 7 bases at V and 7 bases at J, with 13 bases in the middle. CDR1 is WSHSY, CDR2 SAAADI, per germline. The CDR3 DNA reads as TGCGCCAGCACTCTACCCGCAGGCGGGGAGCTGTTTTTT. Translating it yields CASTLPAGGELFF.

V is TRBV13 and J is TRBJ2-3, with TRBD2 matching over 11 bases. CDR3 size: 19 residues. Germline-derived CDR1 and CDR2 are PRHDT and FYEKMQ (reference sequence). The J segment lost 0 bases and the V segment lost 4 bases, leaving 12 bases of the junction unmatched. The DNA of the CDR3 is TGTGCCAGCAGCTCCAGGGGACTAGCGGAGGGGCTAAGCACAGATACGCAGTATTTT. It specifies CASSSRGLAEGLSTDTQYF.

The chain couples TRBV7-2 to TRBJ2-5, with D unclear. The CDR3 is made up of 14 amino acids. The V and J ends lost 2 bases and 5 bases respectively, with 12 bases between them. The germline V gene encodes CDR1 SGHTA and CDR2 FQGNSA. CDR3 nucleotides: TGTGCCAGCAGCTTATTTGCTAGTGGGGAGACCCAGTACTTC. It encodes CASSLFASGETQYF.

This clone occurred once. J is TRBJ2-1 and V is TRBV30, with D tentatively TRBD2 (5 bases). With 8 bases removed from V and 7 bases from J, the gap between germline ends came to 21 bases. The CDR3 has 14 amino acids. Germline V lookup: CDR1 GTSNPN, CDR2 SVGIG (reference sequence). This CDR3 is CATSSVPGWNEQFF. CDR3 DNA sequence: TGTGCCACATCCTCCGTCCCGGGGTGGAATGAGCAGTTCTTC.

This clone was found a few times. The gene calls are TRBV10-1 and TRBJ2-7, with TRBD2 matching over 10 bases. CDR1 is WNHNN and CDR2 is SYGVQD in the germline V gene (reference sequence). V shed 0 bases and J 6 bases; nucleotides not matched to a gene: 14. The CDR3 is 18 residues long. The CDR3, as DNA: TGCGCCAGCAGTGAGTCCACCTCCGTAGCGGGGGGCCCTAGCGAGCAGTACTTC. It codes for CASSESTSVAGGPSEQYF.

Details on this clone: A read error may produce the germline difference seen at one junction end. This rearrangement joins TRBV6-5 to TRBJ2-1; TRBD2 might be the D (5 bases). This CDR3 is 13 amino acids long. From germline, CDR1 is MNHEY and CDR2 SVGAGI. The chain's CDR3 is CAISGGRYNEQFF. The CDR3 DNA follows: TGTGCCATCAGTGGAGGACGGTACAATGAGCAGTTCTTC.

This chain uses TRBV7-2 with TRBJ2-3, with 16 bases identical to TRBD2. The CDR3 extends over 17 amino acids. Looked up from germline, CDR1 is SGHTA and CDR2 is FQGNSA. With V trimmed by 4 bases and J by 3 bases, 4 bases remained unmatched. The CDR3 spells CASSSGLAGGQTDTQYF. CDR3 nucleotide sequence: TGTGCCAGCAGCTCGGGACTAGCGGGGGGGCAAACAGATACGCAGTATTTT.

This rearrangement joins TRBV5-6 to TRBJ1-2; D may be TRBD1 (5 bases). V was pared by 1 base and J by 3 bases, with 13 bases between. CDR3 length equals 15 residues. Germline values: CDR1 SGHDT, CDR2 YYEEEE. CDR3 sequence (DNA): TGTGCCAGCAGCTTGAATGGGGCCGATCACTATGGCTACACCTTC. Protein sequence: CASSLNGADHYGYTF.

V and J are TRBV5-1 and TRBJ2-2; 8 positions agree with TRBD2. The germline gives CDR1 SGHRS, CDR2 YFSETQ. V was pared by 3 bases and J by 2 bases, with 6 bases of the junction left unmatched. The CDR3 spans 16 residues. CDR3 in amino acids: CASSWESGGNTGELFF. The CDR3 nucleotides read TGCGCCAGCAGCTGGGAGAGCGGGGGAAACACCGGGGAGCTGTTTTTT.